The T cell receptor (beta chain) under discussion was sequenced for a study of radiation and T cells in renal cell carcinoma. Points on this clone: Its target is unknown.

TCRdb keeps only in-frame clones here, not all; method: immunoSEQ multiplex PCR. The profile shows approximately 100,000 clones, about 88% of them singletons. Time point noted: baseline pretreatment blood. Treatment reported: 15 Gy SBRT to primary tumor, nephrectomy 4 weeks later. Study-level results: From baseline, blood top tumor clonotypes peaked at 2 weeks post-radiation.

Germline loops: CDR1 SGHDT, CDR2 YYEEEE. Trimming pared 0 bases from V and 3 bases from J, leaving 17 bases between. CDR3 length: 17 residues. The sample was blood, taken from a patient whose treatment included radiotherapy and nephrectomy. The sequence derives from a man aged 45-65 years with renal cell carcinoma. The chain couples TRBV5-6 to TRBJ2-3, with D maybe TRBD1 (6 bases). CDR3 residues: CASSLAVAQGSTDTQYF. The CDR3 DNA sequence: TGTGCCAGCAGCTTGGCCGTCGCCCAGGGGTCAACAGATACGCAGTATTTT.